The next 30 T cell receptor beta chains were all read from a single sample in a study of cytomegalovirus exposure and HLA in healthy donors. Vbeta (60) and Jbeta (13) primers were used in the PCR. The data were produced by immunoSEQ multiplex PCR, yet TCRdb's version contains in-frame clones alone and is incomplete. The sample has fewer than 200,000 clones; 82% are singletons. The sample consisted of PBMCs. Receptor source: a woman in her 50s in good health and CMV-seronegative.

The chain employs TRBV28 and TRBJ2-5; TRBD2 aligns across 13 bases. TRBJ2-7 explains the end of the DNA better; the J call may be wrong. The CDR3 has 17 amino acids. CDR1 and CDR2 (germline): MDHEN, SYDVKM. The CDR3 sequence is CASSFLTSGGLHYEQYF. DNA for the CDR3: TGTGCCAGCAGTTTCCTGACTAGCGGGGGGCTCCACTACGAGCAGTACTTC.

Only a few counts were recorded for this clone. The chain employs TRBV4-2 and TRBJ2-1; D is possibly TRBD2 (6 bases). The V end lost 1 base, the J end lost 6 bases, and 10 bases lay between the germline ends. The CDR3 runs 14 residues. Germline CDR1 reads LGHNA; CDR2 reads YNFKEQ. DNA of the CDR3: TGTGCCAGCAGCCAAGGGGAGGCTAGCAATGAGCAGTTCTTC. Its protein is CASSQGEASNEQFF.

This chain connects TRBV18 to TRBJ2-7; tentatively, D is TRBD1 (6 bases). Per the germline V gene, CDR1 is KGHSH and CDR2 is LQKENI. The CDR3 consists of 15 residues. V dropped 3 bases and J dropped 0 bases, with 12 bases sitting between them. The CDR3 nucleotides are TGTGCCAGCTCACCTGACAGGTTAAGCTCCTACGAGCAGTACTTC. It specifies CASSPDRLSSYEQYF.

The rearrangement uses TRBV10-3 and TRBJ1-5, with 8 bases lining up with TRBD1. V shed 3 bases, J shed 4 bases, and the junction held 2 bases outside the gene matches. CDR1 and CDR2 from the germline V gene are ENHRY and SYGVKD. The CDR3 runs 14 residues. For the CDR3, the DNA is TGTGCCATCAGTGACAGGGGGCGAAATCAGCCCCAGCATTTT. Its translation is CAISDRGRNQPQHF.

The V and J genes are TRBV28 and TRBJ2-2; D is unresolved. The V end lost 7 bases, the J end lost 1 base, and 7 bases lay between the germline ends. Looked up from germline, CDR1 is MDHEN and CDR2 is SYDVKM. CDR3 length: 13 amino acids. The CDR3 here is CASTPQNTGELFF. As DNA, the CDR3 is TGTGCCAGCACCCCACAGAACACCGGGGAGCTGTTTTTT.

The V and J genes are TRBV7-9 and TRBJ2-5, with 9 bases that match TRBD2. The CDR3 is 14 amino acids. Germline CDR1 is SEHNR and CDR2 is FQNEAQ (reference sequence). V dropped 5 bases and J dropped 4; count of bases not matched to a gene: 5. CDR3: CASSLSGGSETQYF. The CDR3 DNA reads as TGTGCCAGCAGCCTTAGCGGGGGTTCAGAGACCCAGTACTTC.

The CDR3 loop is CASSLAGGGNEQFF. The CDR3 nucleotides are TGTGCCAGCAGCTTAGCGGGAGGGGGTAATGAGCAGTTCTTC. The chain uses TRBV11-1 and TRBJ2-1; D may be TRBD2 (7 bases). V was cut by 0 bases and J by 7 bases, with 10 bases left in between. Germline assignment: CDR1 SGHAT and CDR2 FQDESV (reference sequence). The CDR3 has 14 amino acids. Full variable domain (rest looked up from reference TRBV11-1 and TRBJ2-1): EAEVAQSPRYKITEKSQAVAFWCDPISGHATLYWYRQILGQGPELLVQFQDESVVDDSQLPKDRFSAERLKGVDSTLKIQPAELGDSAMYLCASSLAGGGNEQFFGPGTRLTVL.

The CDR3 loop is CASSVTGTGGYGYTF. In DNA form, the CDR3 reads TGCGCCAGCAGCGTGACCGGGACAGGGGGTTATGGCTACACCTTC. The V and J genes are TRBV5-1 and TRBJ1-2, with 11 positions matching TRBD1. The CDR3 is 15 amino acids. The V gene end was trimmed by 4 bases and the J gene end by 5 bases; junction bases not matched to a gene: 7. Germline lookup yields CDR1 SGHRS and CDR2 YFSETQ. The full variable domain, its missing parts supplied by reference TRBV5-1 and TRBJ1-2, is KAGVTQTPRYLIKTRGQQVTLSCSPISGHRSVSWYQQTPGQGLQFLFEYFSETQRNKGNFPGRFSGRQFSNSRSEMNVSTLELGDSALYLCASSVTGTGGYGYTFGSGTRLTVV.

A few counts support this clone. This chain links TRBV11-2 with TRBJ2-1, with D possibly being TRBD2 (6 bases). The CDR3 extends over 16 amino acids. Germline V gives CDR1 SGHAT, CDR2 FQNNGV. V was cut by 4 bases and J by 5 bases, with 18 bases left in between. The CDR3 loop reads CASSYRVSSANNEQFF. DNA of the CDR3: TGTGCCAGCAGCTATAGAGTGTCTAGCGCAAACAATGAGCAGTTCTTC.

This clone was counted between two and nine times. This chain links TRBV6-4 with TRBJ2-1; 10 bases are shared with TRBD1. CDR3 length equals 17 residues. Germline trimming cut 5 bases from V and 3 bases from J; bases unmatched to any gene: 10. Germline CDR1 MRHNA, CDR2 SNTAGT. CDR3 sequence: CASSPTRTGGNYNEQFF. The DNA for the CDR3 is TGTGCCAGCAGTCCCACCCGGACAGGGGGGAACTACAATGAGCAGTTCTTC.

The rearrangement joins TRBV7-2 to TRBJ2-7, with D possibly matching TRBD1 (6 bases). From germline, CDR1 is SGHTA and CDR2 FQGNSA. This CDR3 has 15 residues. Trimming removed 5 bases from V and 4 bases from J, with 18 bases in between. The CDR3 DNA reads as TGTGCCAGCAGCCCCTGGGACATCTGGGGGTACGAGCAGTACTTC. Its translation: CASSPWDIWGYEQYF. Complete variable domain (other parts from reference TRBV7-2 and TRBJ2-7): GAGVSQSPSNKVTEKGKDVELRCDPISGHTALYWYRQSLGQGLEFLIYFQGNSAPDKSGLPSDRFSAERTGGSVSTLTIQRTQQEDSAVYLCASSPWDIWGYEQYFGPGTRLTVT.

This rearrangement joins TRBV7-3 to TRBJ1-1; D ambiguous. Trimming took 2 bases from V and 4 from J, leaving 14 bases between them. Germline V CDR1 and CDR2: SGHTA, FQGTGA. CDR3 length equals 15 residues. The CDR3, as DNA: TGTGCCAGCAGCTTACGTCGAGGGCTGGGCACTGAAGCTTTCTTT. This gives the protein CASSLRRGLGTEAFF. The full variable domain, rest sourced from reference TRBV7-3 and TRBJ1-1, is GAGVSQTPSNKVTEKGKYVELRCDPISGHTALYWYRQSLGQGPEFLIYFQGTGAADDSGLPNDRFFAVRPEGSVSTLKIQRTERGDSAVYLCASSLRRGLGTEAFFGQGTRLTVV.

This rearrangement joins TRBV28 to TRBJ2-6; 8 bases fit TRBD1. Germline CDR1 reads MDHEN; CDR2 reads SYDVKM. The CDR3 sequence is 15 residues long. The V and J ends lost 7 bases and 2 bases, in that order; junction bases with no gene match: 4. CDR3 in amino acids: CASNQGATGANVLTF. CDR3 bases: TGTGCCAGCAATCAGGGGGCGACTGGGGCCAACGTCCTGACTTTC.

This chain connects TRBV30 to TRBJ1-5; D unresolved. Germline CDR1 GTSNPN, CDR2 SVGIG (reference sequence). The length of the CDR3 is 13 residues. V dropped 0 bases and J dropped 6 bases, with 9 bases sitting between them. The CDR3 reads CAWSVSESQPQHF. In nucleotides, the CDR3 is TGTGCCTGGAGTGTGAGCGAGAGTCAGCCCCAGCATTTT.

The J gene is TRBJ2-7, the V gene TRBV4-1; 7 nucleotides agree with TRBD2. Trimming cost V 5 bases and J 0 bases; bases outside gene matches: 19. Germline-derived CDR1 and CDR2 are MGHRA and YSYEKL. The CDR3 totals 19 residues. CDR3 region: CASSVRQGRGGVTSYEQYF. The DNA for the CDR3 is TGCGCCAGCAGCGTCCGCCAAGGGAGGGGCGGAGTGACCTCCTACGAGCAGTACTTC.

Comments on this clone: The junction and the germline gene differ at one end; a read error may be behind it. V and J are TRBV7-8 and TRBJ1-2; D not resolved. Germline values: CDR1 SGHVS, CDR2 FQNEAQ. This CDR3 is 12 amino acids long. The CDR3 region has the DNA TGTGCCAGCAGCTTAAATGACTATGGCTACACTTTC. This sequence encodes CASSLNDYGYTF.

The chain carries TRBV4-3 and TRBJ2-7; no firm D call. The CDR3 is 14 residues long. The V gene lost 0 bases and the J gene lost 4 bases, with 10 bases spanning the gap. Germline V lookup: CDR1 LGHNA, CDR2 YSLEER. The CDR3, as DNA: TGCGCCAGCAGCCAAGATCGGGTGAGTTACGAGCAGTACTTC. Its protein is CASSQDRVSYEQYF.

This chain links TRBV7-9 with TRBJ2-7; maybe TRBD1 (6 bases). The CDR3 contains 15 residues. Germline V CDR1 and CDR2: SEHNR, FQNEAQ (reference sequence). The V end lost 1 base, the J end lost 4 bases, and 14 bases lay between the germline ends. The CDR3 region is CASSLEHRVIYEQYF. Written as DNA, the CDR3 is TGTGCCAGCAGCTTAGAGCACAGGGTCATATACGAGCAGTACTTC.

The rearrangement joins TRBV10-1 to TRBJ2-3, with 11 positions matching TRBD1. Trimming at V came to 5 bases and at J to 6 bases, leaving 7 bases not matched to a gene. The CDR3 sequence is 15 residues long. Germline V lookup: CDR1 WNHNN, CDR2 SYGVQD (reference sequence). The DNA for the CDR3 is TGCGCCAGCAGTCGGGACAGGGGGTTTGCGGATACGCAGTATTTT. Protein: CASSRDRGFADTQYF.

The chain joins TRBV9 to TRBJ1-1; 8 nucleotides agree with TRBD1. The junction had 7 bases not matched to a gene; V was cut back by 0 bases and J by 6 bases. From germline, CDR1 is SGDLS and CDR2 YYNGEE. The CDR3 spans 15 residues. CDR3 DNA sequence: TGTGCCAGCAGCGTAGACCCGGGACAGGACCCTGAAGCTTTCTTT. Translated: CASSVDPGQDPEAFF.

This clone was seen a few times. The V call is TRBV5-1, the J call TRBJ2-1, with D possibly being TRBD2 (5 bases). This CDR3 comprises 15 residues. V lost 4 bases to trimming and J lost 6 bases, with 17 bases between them. Germline V lookup: CDR1 SGHRS, CDR2 YFSETQ. The CDR3 DNA is TGCGCCAGCAGCGGGTCCGGGATCCCGGGCAATGAGCAGTTCTTC. The encoded protein is CASSGSGIPGNEQFF.

The chain recombines TRBV29-1 with TRBJ2-7; maybe TRBD1 (5 bases). The CDR3 has 13 amino acids. Germline CDR1 and CDR2: SQVTM and ANQGSEA. The V and J ends lost 7 bases and 0 bases respectively, with 13 bases between them. CDR3 sequence reads: CSAVTDNSYEQYF. The CDR3 nucleotides read TGCAGCGCTGTGACAGACAACTCCTACGAGCAGTACTTC.

V gene TRBV7-2 combines with J gene TRBJ1-1; D uncertain. Between the trimmed V and J ends, which lost 1 base and 4 bases, there was a span of 16 bases. Germline CDR1 SGHTA, CDR2 FQGNSA. The CDR3 sequence is 16 residues long. The chain's CDR3 is CASSLGLTPEATEAFF. In nucleotides, the CDR3 is TGTGCCAGCAGCTTAGGGCTAACCCCGGAGGCCACTGAAGCTTTCTTT.

The V call is TRBV6-4, the J call TRBJ2-1; TRBD2 matches 12 bases. V shed 5 bases, J shed 8 bases, and the junction held 7 bases outside the gene matches. Germline V lookup: CDR1 MRHNA, CDR2 SNTAGT. The CDR3 consists of 15 residues. The CDR3 is CASSPLAGGWDEQFF. The CDR3 DNA reads as TGTGCCAGCAGTCCACTAGCGGGGGGCTGGGATGAGCAGTTCTTC.

In nucleotides, the CDR3 is TGTGCCAGCAGTGAAAGTGCGGGGAGGGTGACCGGGGAGCTGTTTTTT. Amino acids: CASSESAGRVTGELFF. The V gene is TRBV6-1, the J gene TRBJ2-2; 7 bases line up with TRBD2. The CDR3 sequence is 16 residues long. Germline V gene sequence: CDR1 MNHNS, CDR2 SASEGT. With V trimmed by 2 bases and J by 5 bases, 8 bases remained unmatched.

V usage is TRBV6-1 and J usage is TRBJ1-1, with TRBD1 identical over 10 bases. The germline V gene encodes CDR1 MNHNS and CDR2 SASEGT. V shed 7 bases and J 11 bases; nucleotides not matched to a gene: 4. The CDR3 runs 11 residues. The chain's CDR3 is CASIWTGGAFF. As DNA, the CDR3 is TGTGCCAGCATCTGGACAGGGGGTGCTTTCTTT.

CDR3 coding DNA: TGTGCCAGCAGCCGTTACAGGGGGCTTTCTAGCACAGATACGCAGTATTTT. It encodes CASSRYRGLSSTDTQYF. This chain uses TRBV2 with TRBJ2-3; TRBD1 aligns across 9 bases. The CDR3 consists of 17 residues. The V and J ends lost 6 bases and 0 bases, in that order; junction bases with no gene match: 10. Per the germline V gene, CDR1 is SNHLY and CDR2 is FYNNEI. The entire variable domain, with the rest obtained from reference TRBV2 and TRBJ2-3, is as follows: EPEVTQTPSHQVTQMGQEVILRCVPISNHLYFYWYRQILGQKVEFLVSFYNNEISEKSEIFDDQFSVERPDGSNFTLKIRSTKLEDSAMYFCASSRYRGLSSTDTQYFGPGTRLTVL.

This rearrangement joins TRBV6-5 to TRBJ1-1; tentatively, D is TRBD1 (6 bases). Trimming pared 5 bases from V and 3 bases from J, leaving 16 bases between. The CDR3 loop spans 15 amino acids. The germline V gene has CDR1 MNHEY and CDR2 SVGAGI. The CDR3 region is CASSNRVGAYTEAFF. The CDR3 DNA sequence: TGTGCCAGCAGTAACAGGGTGGGGGCATACACTGAAGCTTTCTTT.

The chain couples TRBV9 to TRBJ2-5, with TRBD2 identical over 8 bases. The CDR3 has 15 amino acids. V lost 2 bases and J lost 1; bases outside the gene matches: 4. Germline lookup yields CDR1 SGDLS and CDR2 YYNGEE. The CDR3 sequence is CASSVAAGGQETQYF. Here the CDR3 DNA reads TGTGCCAGCAGCGTTGCGGCGGGGGGCCAAGAGACCCAGTACTTC.

The V call is TRBV30, the J call TRBJ2-5; perhaps TRBD2 as D (6 bases). Germline V CDR1 and CDR2: GTSNPN, SVGIG (reference sequence). V gave up 2 bases and J gave up 4 bases, with 11 bases separating them. The CDR3 covers 13 residues. The CDR3 nucleotides are TGTGCCTGGAGTTCTTCTAGCGCAGAGACCCAGTACTTC. It specifies CAWSSSSAETQYF.